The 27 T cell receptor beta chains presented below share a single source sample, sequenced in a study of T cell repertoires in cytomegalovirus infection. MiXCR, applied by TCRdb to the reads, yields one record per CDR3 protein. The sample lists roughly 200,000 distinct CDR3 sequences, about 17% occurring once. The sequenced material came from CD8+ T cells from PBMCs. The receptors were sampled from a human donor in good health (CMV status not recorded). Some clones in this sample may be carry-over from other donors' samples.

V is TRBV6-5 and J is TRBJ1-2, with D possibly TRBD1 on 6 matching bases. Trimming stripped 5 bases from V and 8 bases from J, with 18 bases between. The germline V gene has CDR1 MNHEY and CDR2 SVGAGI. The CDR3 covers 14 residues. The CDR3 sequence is CASSPRTVEGGYTF. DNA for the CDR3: TGTGCCAGCAGTCCCAGGACAGTTGAAGGCGGCTACACCTTC.

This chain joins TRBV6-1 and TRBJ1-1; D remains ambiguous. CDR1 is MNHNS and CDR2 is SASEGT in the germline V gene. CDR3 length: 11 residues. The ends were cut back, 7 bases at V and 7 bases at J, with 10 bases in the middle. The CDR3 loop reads CASNGGHEAFF. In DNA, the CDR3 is TGTGCCAGCAATGGCGGGCATGAAGCTTTCTTT.

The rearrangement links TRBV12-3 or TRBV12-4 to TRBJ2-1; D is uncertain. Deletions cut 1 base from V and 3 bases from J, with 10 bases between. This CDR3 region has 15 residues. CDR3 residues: CASSLGGTGYNEQFF. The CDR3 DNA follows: TGTGCCAGCAGTTTAGGGGGAACTGGCTACAATGAGCAGTTCTTC.

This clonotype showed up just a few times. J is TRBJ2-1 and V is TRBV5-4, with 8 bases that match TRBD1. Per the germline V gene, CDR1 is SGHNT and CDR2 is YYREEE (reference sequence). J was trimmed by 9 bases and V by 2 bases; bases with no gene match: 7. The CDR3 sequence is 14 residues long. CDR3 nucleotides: TGTGCCAGCAGCTTCTTAACAGGGGGAGGTGAGCAGTTCTTC. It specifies CASSFLTGGGEQFF. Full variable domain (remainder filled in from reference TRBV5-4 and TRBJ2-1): ETGVTQSPTHLIKTRGQQVTLRCSSQSGHNTVSWYQQALGQGPQFIFQYYREEENGRGNFPPRFSGLQFPNYSSELNVNALELDDSALYLCASSFLTGGGEQFFGPGTRLTVL.

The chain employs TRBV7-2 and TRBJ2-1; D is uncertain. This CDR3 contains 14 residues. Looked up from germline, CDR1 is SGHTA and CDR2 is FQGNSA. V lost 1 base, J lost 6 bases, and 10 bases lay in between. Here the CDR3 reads CASSLGHPGNEQFF. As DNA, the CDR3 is TGTGCCAGCAGCTTAGGCCACCCGGGCAATGAGCAGTTCTTC.

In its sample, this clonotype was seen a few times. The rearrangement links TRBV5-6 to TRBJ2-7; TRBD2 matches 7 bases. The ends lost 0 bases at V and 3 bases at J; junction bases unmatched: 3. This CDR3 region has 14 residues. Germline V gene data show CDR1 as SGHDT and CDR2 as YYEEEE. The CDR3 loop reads CASSLAGGYYEQYF. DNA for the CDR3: TGTGCCAGCAGCTTGGCGGGAGGTTACTACGAGCAGTACTTC.

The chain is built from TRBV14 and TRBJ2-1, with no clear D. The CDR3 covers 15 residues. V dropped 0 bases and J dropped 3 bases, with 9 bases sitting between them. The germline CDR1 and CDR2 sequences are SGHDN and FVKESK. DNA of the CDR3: TGTGCCAGCAGCCAAGAGAACATAGACTACAATGAGCAGTTCTTC. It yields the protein CASSQENIDYNEQFF.

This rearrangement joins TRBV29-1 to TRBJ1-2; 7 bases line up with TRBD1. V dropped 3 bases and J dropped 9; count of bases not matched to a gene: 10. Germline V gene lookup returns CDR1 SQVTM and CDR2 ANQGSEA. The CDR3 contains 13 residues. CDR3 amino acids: CSVEGQRSGRYTF. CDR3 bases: TGCAGCGTTGAGGGACAGAGAAGTGGTCGCTACACCTTC. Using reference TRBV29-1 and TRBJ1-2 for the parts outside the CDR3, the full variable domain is SAVISQKPSRDICQRGTSLTIQCQVDSQVTMMFWYRQQPGQSLTLIATANQGSEATYESGFVIDKFPISRPNLTFSTLTVSNMSPEDSSIYLCSVEGQRSGRYTFGSGTRLTVV.

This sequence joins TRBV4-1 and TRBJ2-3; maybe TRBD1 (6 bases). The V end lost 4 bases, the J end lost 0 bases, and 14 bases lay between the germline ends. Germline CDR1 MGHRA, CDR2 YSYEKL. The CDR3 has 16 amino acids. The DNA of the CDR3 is TGCGCCAGCAGCCCCTTAGGGGGAGAAAGCACAGATACGCAGTATTTT. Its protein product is CASSPLGGESTDTQYF.

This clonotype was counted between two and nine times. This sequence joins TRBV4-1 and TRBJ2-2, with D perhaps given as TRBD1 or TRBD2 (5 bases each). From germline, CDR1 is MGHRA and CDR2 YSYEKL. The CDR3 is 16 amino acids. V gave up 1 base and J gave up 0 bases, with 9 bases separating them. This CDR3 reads CASSQVRGSNTGELFF. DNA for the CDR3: TGCGCCAGCAGCCAAGTTCGGGGCTCGAACACCGGGGAGCTGTTTTTT.

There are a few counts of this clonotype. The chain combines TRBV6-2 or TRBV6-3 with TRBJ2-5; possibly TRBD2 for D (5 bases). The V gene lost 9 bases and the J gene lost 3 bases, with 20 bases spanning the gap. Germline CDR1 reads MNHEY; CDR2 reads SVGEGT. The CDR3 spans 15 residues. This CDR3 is CARDPRRLTKETQYF. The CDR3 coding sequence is TGTGCCAGGGACCCCAGGAGGCTGACTAAAGAGACCCAGTACTTC.

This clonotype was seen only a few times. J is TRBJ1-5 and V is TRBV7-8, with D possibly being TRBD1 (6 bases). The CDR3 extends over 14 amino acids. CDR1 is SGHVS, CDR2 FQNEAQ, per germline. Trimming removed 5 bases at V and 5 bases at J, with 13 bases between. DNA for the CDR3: TGTGCCAGCAGCCCAAACAGGGTGGATCAGCCCCAGCATTTT. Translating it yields CASSPNRVDQPQHF.

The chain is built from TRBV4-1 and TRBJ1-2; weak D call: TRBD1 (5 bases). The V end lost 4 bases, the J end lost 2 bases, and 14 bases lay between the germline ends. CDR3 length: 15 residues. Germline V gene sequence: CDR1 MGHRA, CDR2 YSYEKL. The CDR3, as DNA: TGCGCCAGCAGCCCCGAAACACCAGGGAACTATGGCTACACCTTC. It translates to CASSPETPGNYGYTF.

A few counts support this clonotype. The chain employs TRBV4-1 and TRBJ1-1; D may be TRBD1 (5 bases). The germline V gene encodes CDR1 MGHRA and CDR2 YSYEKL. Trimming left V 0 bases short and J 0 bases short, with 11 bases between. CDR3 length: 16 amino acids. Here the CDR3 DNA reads TGCGCCAGCAGCCAAGAGGGGGAGGAAATGAACACTGAAGCTTTCTTT. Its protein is CASSQEGEEMNTEAFF.

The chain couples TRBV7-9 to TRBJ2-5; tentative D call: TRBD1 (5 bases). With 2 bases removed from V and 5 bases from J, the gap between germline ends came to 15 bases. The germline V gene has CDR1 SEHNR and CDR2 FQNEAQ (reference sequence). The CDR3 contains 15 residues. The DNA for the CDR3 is TGTGCCAGCAGCTTATCTCTGGGGCCGATGGAGACCCAGTACTTC. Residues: CASSLSLGPMETQYF.

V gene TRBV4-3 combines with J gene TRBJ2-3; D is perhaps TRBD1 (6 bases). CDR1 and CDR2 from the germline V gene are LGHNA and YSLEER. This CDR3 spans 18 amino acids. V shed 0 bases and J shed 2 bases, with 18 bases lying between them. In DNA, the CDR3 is TGCGCCAGCAGCCAAGAGGATTACAGGGTTAGCTACACAGATACGCAGTATTTT. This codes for CASSQEDYRVSYTDTQYF.

The CDR3 DNA reads as TGTGCCGGGGGGGGAGAACAGGGGGTCTACAATGAGCAGTTCTTC. It encodes CAGGGEQGVYNEQFF. V gene TRBV6-2 or TRBV6-3 combines with J gene TRBJ2-1; D is perhaps TRBD1 (8 bases). From germline, CDR1 is MNHEY and CDR2 SVGEGT. The V and J ends lost 11 bases and 3 bases respectively, with 20 bases between them. The CDR3 extends over 15 amino acids.

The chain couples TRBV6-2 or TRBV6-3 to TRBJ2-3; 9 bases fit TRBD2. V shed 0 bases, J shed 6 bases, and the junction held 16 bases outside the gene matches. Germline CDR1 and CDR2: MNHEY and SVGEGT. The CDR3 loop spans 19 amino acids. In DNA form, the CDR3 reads TGTGCCAGCAGTTACTCGAGATGGGGTGGCGGGGGGGCCTGGGATACGCAGTATTTT. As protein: CASSYSRWGGGGAWDTQYF.

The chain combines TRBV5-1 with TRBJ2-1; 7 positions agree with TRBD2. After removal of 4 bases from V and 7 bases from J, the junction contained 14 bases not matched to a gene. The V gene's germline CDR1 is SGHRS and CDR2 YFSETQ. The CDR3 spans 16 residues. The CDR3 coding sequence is TGCGCCAGCAGCCTAACTCCGGGGCCGGGGGGTAATGAGCAGTTCTTC. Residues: CASSLTPGPGGNEQFF. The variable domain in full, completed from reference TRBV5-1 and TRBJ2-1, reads KAGVTQTPRYLIKTRGQQVTLSCSPISGHRSVSWYQQTPGQGLQFLFEYFSETQRNKGNFPGRFSGRQFSNSRSEMNVSTLELGDSALYLCASSLTPGPGGNEQFFGPGTRLTVL.

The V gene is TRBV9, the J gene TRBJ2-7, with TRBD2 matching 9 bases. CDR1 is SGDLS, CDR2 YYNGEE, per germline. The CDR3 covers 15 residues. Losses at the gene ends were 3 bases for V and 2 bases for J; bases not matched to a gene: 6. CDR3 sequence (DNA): TGTGCCAGCAGCGGAACGGCGGGGGGGGCCTACGAGCAGTACTTC. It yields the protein CASSGTAGGAYEQYF.

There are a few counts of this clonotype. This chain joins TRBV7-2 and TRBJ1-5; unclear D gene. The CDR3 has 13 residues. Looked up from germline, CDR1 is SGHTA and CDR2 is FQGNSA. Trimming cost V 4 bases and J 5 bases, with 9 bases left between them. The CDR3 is CASSSIDDQPQHF. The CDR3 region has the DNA TGTGCCAGCAGCTCCATAGATGATCAGCCCCAGCATTTT.

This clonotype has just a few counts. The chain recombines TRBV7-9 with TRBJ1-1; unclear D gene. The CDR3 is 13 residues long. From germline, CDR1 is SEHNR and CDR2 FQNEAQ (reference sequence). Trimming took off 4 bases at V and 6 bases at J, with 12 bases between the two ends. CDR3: CASSSDAEAEAFF. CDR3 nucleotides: TGTGCCAGCAGCTCAGATGCGGAGGCTGAAGCTTTCTTT. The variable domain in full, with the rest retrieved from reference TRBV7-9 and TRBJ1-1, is DTGVSQNPRHKITKRGQNVTFRCDPISEHNRLYWYRQTLGQGPEFLTYFQNEAQLEKSRLLSDRFSAERPKGSFSTLEIQRTEQGDSAMYLCASSSDAEAEAFFGQGTRLTVV.

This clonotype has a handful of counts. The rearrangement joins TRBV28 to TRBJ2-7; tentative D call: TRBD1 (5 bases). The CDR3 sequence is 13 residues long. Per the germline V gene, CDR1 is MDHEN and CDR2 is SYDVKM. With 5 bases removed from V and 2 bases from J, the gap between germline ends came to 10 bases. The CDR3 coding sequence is TGTGCCAGCAGTGGGGCAGCAGCCTACGAGCAGTACTTC. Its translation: CASSGAAAYEQYF.

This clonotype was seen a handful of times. The CDR3 region has the DNA TGTGCCAGCAGTTACAGTCATCTCTACGAGCAGTACTTC. It yields the protein CASSYSHLYEQYF. This chain joins TRBV6-5 and TRBJ2-7; D uncertain. The CDR3 has 13 residues. The V end lost 2 bases, the J end lost 3 bases, and 8 bases lay between the germline ends. From germline, CDR1 is MNHEY and CDR2 SVGAGI.

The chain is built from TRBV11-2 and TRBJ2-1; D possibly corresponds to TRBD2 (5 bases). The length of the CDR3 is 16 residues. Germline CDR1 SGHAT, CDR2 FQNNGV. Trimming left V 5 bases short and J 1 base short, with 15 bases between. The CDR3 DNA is TGTGCCAGCAGCCTCGCAGAGCGAGGGTCCTACAATGAGCAGTTCTTC. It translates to CASSLAERGSYNEQFF.

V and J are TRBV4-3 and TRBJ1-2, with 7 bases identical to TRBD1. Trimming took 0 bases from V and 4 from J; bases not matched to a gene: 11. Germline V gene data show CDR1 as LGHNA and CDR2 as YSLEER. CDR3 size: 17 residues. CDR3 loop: CASSQDPAGGSSYGYTF. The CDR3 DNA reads TGCGCCAGCAGCCAAGATCCGGCAGGGGGTTCCTCCTATGGCTACACCTTC.

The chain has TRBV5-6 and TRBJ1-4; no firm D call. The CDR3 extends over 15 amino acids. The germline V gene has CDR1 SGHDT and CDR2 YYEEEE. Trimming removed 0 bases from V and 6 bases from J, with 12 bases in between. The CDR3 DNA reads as TGTGCCAGCAGCTTGGATTTGGGTTTGGATGAAAAACTGTTTTTT. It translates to CASSLDLGLDEKLFF.